The 14 T cell receptor beta chains below come from one sample, sequenced in a study of regulatory T cells in long-lasting Graves disease. This sample's time point: persistent/refractory GD, antithyroid drugs over 5 years with positive TRAb. There was RNA extracted from PBMCs, and the TCR library was made from it. HTBI primers from iRepertoire and Arm-PCR of CDR3 regions yielded the TCR beta libraries. In TCRdb, the multiplex PCR reads were re-called with MiXCR into one record per CDR3 protein. The table shows over 300,000 distinct CDR3 sequences, with around a fifth occurring only once. The input for sequencing was peripheral blood mononuclear cells (PBMCs), taken when the disease was refractory, from a patient treated with antithyroid drugs. Source of these receptors: a female donor with Graves disease.

This clonotype was recorded many times. This chain connects TRBV30 to TRBJ2-6, with D possibly matching TRBD1 (6 bases). V dropped 3 bases and J dropped 2 bases, with 8 bases sitting between them. The CDR3 is 14 residues long. Germline CDR1 and CDR2: GTSNPN and SVGIG (reference sequence). The CDR3 nucleotides read TGTGCCTGGAGCGCAGGGGCTGGGGCCAACGTCCTGACTTTC. Translated, it gives CAWSAGAGANVLTF.

In its sample, this clonotype was seen many times. CDR3 loop: CASSHLAGGHEQYF. The CDR3 nucleotides read TGTGCCAGCAGCCACTTAGCGGGAGGCCACGAGCAGTACTTC. The chain uses TRBV3-1 and TRBJ2-7; 10 bases fit TRBD2. Germline V gene sequence: CDR1 LGHDT, CDR2 YNNKEL (reference sequence). After removal of 3 bases from V and 5 bases from J, the junction contained 4 bases not matched to a gene. This CDR3 spans 14 amino acids.

This clonotype was found many times. V gene TRBV28 combines with J gene TRBJ1-2; D is undetermined. V lost 3 bases and J lost 3, with 14 bases in between. CDR1 and CDR2 (germline): MDHEN, SYDVKM. This CDR3 spans 15 amino acids. This CDR3 reads CASSFPENRDYGYTF. The DNA for the CDR3 is TGTGCCAGCAGTTTTCCCGAAAACAGAGACTATGGCTACACCTTC.

The chain carries TRBV20-1 and TRBJ1-5; D remains unclear. The CDR3 length is 17 residues. Trimming stripped 0 bases from V and 1 base from J, with 16 bases between. Germline V gene sequence: CDR1 DFQATT, CDR2 SNEGSKA (reference sequence). The CDR3 region is CSARDLWREKSNQPQHF. CDR3 coding DNA: TGCAGTGCTAGAGATTTATGGCGGGAGAAGAGCAATCAGCCCCAGCATTTT.

V gene TRBV7-6 combines with J gene TRBJ2-2, with D perhaps TRBD2 (6 bases). Germline-derived CDR1 and CDR2 are SGHVS and FNYEAQ. There are 17 residues in the CDR3. Trimming removed 1 base from V and 3 bases from J, with 15 bases in between. CDR3 amino acids: CASSLEVSGQYTGELFF. CDR3 DNA sequence: TGTGCCAGCAGCTTAGAAGTCAGCGGGCAGTACACCGGGGAGCTGTTTTTT.

This clonotype was detected many times. V usage is TRBV30 and J usage is TRBJ2-7; D gene unclear. Germline CDR1 reads GTSNPN; CDR2 reads SVGIG (reference sequence). This CDR3 has 15 residues. Trimming took off 2 bases at V and 5 bases at J, with 19 bases between the two ends. The CDR3 here is CAWSIGVGGLHEQYF. As DNA, the CDR3 is TGTGCCTGGAGTATTGGGGTTGGCGGCTTACACGAGCAGTACTTC.

This clonotype was seen a handful of times. The chain carries TRBV12-3 or TRBV12-4 and TRBJ2-3; TRBD2 might be the D (6 bases). The CDR3 runs to 17 residues. V was pared by 4 bases and J by 3 bases, with 20 bases between. The CDR3 coding sequence is TGTGCCAGCAGTTCGGGGCGGGGCCCCGGAAGTACAGATACGCAGTATTTT. As protein: CASSSGRGPGSTDTQYF.

This clonotype was counted ten times or more. The chain couples TRBV12-3 or TRBV12-4 to TRBJ1-2; tentative D call: TRBD1 (6 bases). V dropped 5 bases and J dropped 4 bases, with 11 bases sitting between them. CDR3 length: 13 amino acids. In DNA, the CDR3 is TGTGCCAGCAGTCAATACAGGGCCTATGGCTACACCTTC. Translating it yields CASSQYRAYGYTF.

This clonotype was seen at least ten times. The rearrangement joins TRBV28 to TRBJ2-2; D possibly matches TRBD1 or TRBD2 (5 bases each). Trimming pared 8 bases from V and 5 bases from J, leaving 18 bases between. The CDR3 covers 15 residues. Germline loops: CDR1 MDHEN, CDR2 SYDVKM. The CDR3 DNA follows: TGTGCCAGCGGAGGTCCAGGGAGTAATACCGGGGAGCTGTTTTTT. It encodes CASGGPGSNTGELFF.

The genes are TRBV20-1 and TRBJ1-2; possibly TRBD1 for D (6 bases). The CDR3 is 17 residues long. V lost 6 bases and J 2 bases, leaving 25 bases between the germline ends. Germline V CDR1 and CDR2: DFQATT, SNEGSKA (reference sequence). CDR3: CSARGWAGLGGNYGYTF. CDR3 DNA sequence: TGCAGTGCCCGGGGGTGGGCAGGGTTAGGGGGAAACTATGGCTACACCTTC.

To note about this clonotype: This may stem from a read error, because a much larger clone lies one nucleotide away. The chain joins TRBV12-3 or TRBV12-4 to TRBJ1-1, with 7 positions matching TRBD1. V shed 3 bases, J shed 10 bases, and the junction held 8 bases outside the gene matches. The CDR3 is 13 amino acids. This CDR3 reads CASSLVDRRGAFF. In DNA, the CDR3 is TGTGCCAGCAGTTTGGTGGACAGGAGAGGAGCTTTCTTT.

The chain uses TRBV15 and TRBJ2-7; D call uncertain. This CDR3 is built from 13 residues. V lost 2 bases and J 7 bases, leaving 12 bases between the germline ends. Germline CDR1 reads LNHNV; CDR2 reads YYDKDF (reference sequence). The DNA of the CDR3 is TGTGCCACCAGCAGATTGAAAACTGGAGAGCAGTACTTC. Protein sequence: CATSRLKTGEQYF.

This clonotype was seen a handful of times. The chain has TRBV6-9 and TRBJ1-5; 7 positions match TRBD1. CDR1 and CDR2 (germline): MNHGY, SVAAGI. Trimming took 4 bases from V and 1 from J; bases not matched to a gene: 7. The CDR3 contains 16 residues. The CDR3 loop reads CASSSRGPKSNQPQHF. CDR3 sequence (DNA): TGTGCCAGCAGTTCAAGGGGGCCAAAGAGCAATCAGCCCCAGCATTTT.

This clonotype was seen repeatedly, ten times or more. The J gene is TRBJ1-1, the V gene TRBV3-1; perhaps TRBD1 as D (6 bases). Trimming pared 6 bases from V and 10 bases from J, leaving 18 bases between. The germline gives CDR1 LGHDT, CDR2 YNNKEL (reference sequence). The CDR3 is 13 amino acids. For the CDR3, the DNA is TGTGCCAGCAGTTCCACCCCAGGGGAGGGAGCTTTCTTT. Protein product: CASSSTPGEGAFF.